Below are 24 T cell receptor beta chains sequenced from a single sample in a study of cytomegalovirus exposure and HLA in healthy donors. With 60 Vbeta and 13 Jbeta primers, the PCR was carried out. Here immunoSEQ multiplex PCR was the method, and the copy in TCRdb shows in-frame clones only, minus some. The sample contains approximately 180,000 clones, around 75% of which appear only once. The sample taken for sequencing was PBMCs. The receptors shown here come from a male donor in good health and CMV-seronegative.

The rearrangement joins TRBV25-1 to TRBJ1-5, with D perhaps TRBD1 (5 bases). Looked up from germline, CDR1 is MGHDK and CDR2 is SYGVNS. V lost 6 bases and J 3 bases, leaving 15 bases between the germline ends. This CDR3 comprises 15 residues. The CDR3 DNA reads TGTGCCAGCAGCATGGGGTTAGGGGACAATCAGCCCCAGCATTTT. Amino acids: CASSMGLGDNQPQHF.

This sequence joins TRBV4-3 and TRBJ1-5, with D uncertain. The length of the CDR3 is 15 residues. V lost 0 bases and J 4 bases, leaving 10 bases between the germline ends. Germline loops: CDR1 LGHNA, CDR2 YSLEER. CDR3 sequence: CASSQDLGWNQPQHF. CDR3 nucleotide sequence: TGCGCCAGCAGCCAAGATCTCGGGTGGAATCAGCCCCAGCATTTT.

This clone was observed a single time. The chain carries TRBV10-3 and TRBJ2-7, with 8 positions matching TRBD1. The V gene's germline CDR1 is ENHRY and CDR2 SYGVKD. J gave up 1 base and V 3 bases, and 2 bases lay outside the gene matches. The CDR3 is 14 amino acids. CDR3 nucleotides: TGTGCCATCAGTGAAGGACAGGGATCCTACGAGCAGTACTTC. This encodes CAISEGQGSYEQYF.

The chain uses TRBV6-1 and TRBJ1-1; 7 positions match TRBD1. The V gene end was trimmed by 2 bases and the J gene end by 4 bases; junction bases not matched to a gene: 10. Germline loops: CDR1 MNHNS, CDR2 SASEGT. This CDR3 has 16 residues. CDR3 amino acids: CASSELQGRGTTEAFF. CDR3 nucleotides: TGTGCCAGCAGTGAATTACAGGGGCGGGGAACCACTGAAGCTTTCTTT.

V is TRBV2 and J is TRBJ1-5; 7 bases are a match to TRBD1. From germline, CDR1 is SNHLY and CDR2 FYNNEI. Trimming took 8 bases from V and 4 from J; bases not matched to a gene: 5. The CDR3 totals 13 residues. CDR3: CASRRQGNQPQHF. The CDR3 bases are TGTGCCAGCCGCCGACAGGGTAATCAGCCCCAGCATTTT.

This chain links TRBV7-9 with TRBJ2-1; 8 nucleotides line up with TRBD2. The CDR3 consists of 15 residues. Germline V CDR1 and CDR2: SEHNR, FQNEAQ (reference sequence). Losses at the gene ends were 5 bases for V and 2 bases for J; bases not matched to a gene: 5. The CDR3 spells CASSPAGGPYNEQFF. The CDR3, as DNA: TGTGCCAGCAGCCCTGCGGGGGGTCCCTACAATGAGCAGTTCTTC.

V is TRBV27 and J is TRBJ2-3, with 8 bases identical to TRBD2. This CDR3 is 15 amino acids long. Trimming removed 1 base from V and 5 bases from J; junction bases left unmatched: 5. Germline V gene sequence: CDR1 MNHEY, CDR2 SMNVEV (reference sequence). CDR3 loop: CASSLFSGTQDTQYF. CDR3 sequence (DNA): TGTGCCAGCAGTTTATTTAGCGGGACTCAAGATACGCAGTATTTT.

The gene calls are TRBV29-1 and TRBJ2-2; 13 nucleotides line up with TRBD2. Trimming took 7 bases from V and 6 from J; bases not matched to a gene: 17. CDR3 length equals 18 residues. Germline CDR1 SQVTM, CDR2 ANQGSEA. The CDR3 nucleotides are TGCAGCGGATCGGGAACTAGCGGGGGGGCGTCAGTTCCCGGGGAGCTGTTTTTT. Protein: CSGSGTSGGASVPGELFF.

A few counts support this clone. This chain connects TRBV19 to TRBJ2-7, with 11 bases that match TRBD2. The CDR3 sequence is 13 residues long. The germline CDR1 and CDR2 sequences are LNHDA and SQIVND (reference sequence). V lost 8 bases and J lost 3; bases outside the gene matches: 3. The CDR3 spells CASGTSGYYEQYF. The CDR3 region has the DNA TGTGCCAGTGGGACTAGCGGATACTACGAGCAGTACTTC.

The J gene is TRBJ2-5, the V gene TRBV15; 8 bases line up with TRBD2. The better agreement between TRBJ2-7 and the DNA end casts doubt on the J call. This CDR3 spans 14 amino acids. Germline-derived CDR1 and CDR2 are LNHNV and YYDKDF (reference sequence). In DNA form, the CDR3 reads TGTGCCACCTCTCTTGGCGGGACTAGCTACGAGCAGTACTTC. Protein: CATSLGGTSYEQYF.

This chain links TRBV5-4 with TRBJ2-1, with TRBD2 matching 7 bases. V shed 4 bases and J 7 bases; nucleotides not matched to a gene: 17. CDR3 length equals 17 residues. CDR1 is SGHNT, CDR2 YYREEE, per germline (reference sequence). CDR3 bases: TGTGCCAGCAGCCGCTGGACTGGCCAGCGGGACTCGAATGAGCAGTTCTTC. Its translation is CASSRWTGQRDSNEQFF.

This chain connects TRBV9 to TRBJ2-1, with a weak D call TRBD2 (6 bases). CDR1 and CDR2 (germline): SGDLS, YYNGEE. CDR3 size: 15 residues. Trimming pared 0 bases from V and 1 base from J, leaving 8 bases between. CDR3 DNA: TGTGCCAGCAGCGTAGTCCTAGCGTCCTACAATGAGCAGTTCTTC. This sequence encodes CASSVVLASYNEQFF.

J is TRBJ2-5 and V is TRBV6-5; D remains ambiguous. Trimming removed 2 bases at V and 4 bases at J, with 8 bases between. The CDR3 is 13 residues long. The germline V gene has CDR1 MNHEY and CDR2 SVGAGI. CDR3 loop: CASSYLSGETQYF. The CDR3 coding sequence is TGTGCCAGCAGTTACCTAAGTGGAGAGACCCAGTACTTC.

This chain connects TRBV11-2 to TRBJ1-1, with 7 bases identical to TRBD1. This CDR3 contains 16 residues. Looked up from germline, CDR1 is SGHAT and CDR2 is FQNNGV. Trimming cost V 5 bases and J 5 bases; bases outside gene matches: 14. The CDR3 DNA is TGTGCCAGCAGCCCAGGAGGGGGCAGGGGGAGGACTGAAGCTTTCTTT. Translating it yields CASSPGGGRGRTEAFF. The full variable domain, completed using reference TRBV11-2 and TRBJ1-1, is EAGVAQSPRYKIIEKRQSVAFWCNPISGHATLYWYQQILGQGPKLLIQFQNNGVVDDSQLPKDRFSAERLKGVDSTLKIQPAKLEDSAVYLCASSPGGGRGRTEAFFGQGTRLTVV.

The CDR3 bases are TGCGCCAGCAGCCAAAATTCCCCTTGGACAGGGGGGTACAATGAGCAGTTCTTC. Protein sequence: CASSQNSPWTGGYNEQFF. J is TRBJ2-1 and V is TRBV4-3; 10 bases fit TRBD1. V was pared by 2 bases and J by 4 bases, with 11 bases of the junction left unmatched. CDR1 and CDR2 (germline): LGHNA, YSLEER. The CDR3 sequence is 18 residues long.

The V call is TRBV19, the J call TRBJ1-1; possibly TRBD1 for D (5 bases). The germline CDR1 and CDR2 sequences are LNHDA and SQIVND (reference sequence). With 2 bases removed from V and 5 bases from J, the gap between germline ends came to 15 bases. The CDR3 is 15 amino acids. The CDR3 nucleotides read TGTGCCAGTAGTATAATTCCCCTCAGGGTTACTGAAGCTTTCTTT. Amino acid sequence: CASSIIPLRVTEAFF.

This chain uses TRBV4-2 with TRBJ1-5; 9 bases fit TRBD1. In germline, CDR1 is LGHNA, CDR2 YNFKEQ. Trimming took 4 bases from V and 6 from J; bases not matched to a gene: 13. This CDR3 contains 17 residues. The CDR3, as DNA: TGTGCCAGCAGCCTCTTTACAGGGGGCGCCGAGATTCAGCCCCAGCATTTT. Amino acid sequence: CASSLFTGGAEIQPQHF.

This clone was observed a single time. The J gene is TRBJ1-2, the V gene TRBV12-5; no firm D call. V was pared by 5 bases and J by 7 bases, with 14 bases between. Per the germline V gene, CDR1 is LGHNT and CDR2 is FRNRAP. The CDR3 runs to 13 residues. The chain's CDR3 is CASGIGEHTGYTF. In nucleotides, the CDR3 is TGTGCTAGTGGTATCGGGGAGCATACTGGCTACACCTTC.

The V and J genes are TRBV27 and TRBJ2-1; 10 bases agree with TRBD2. V was pared by 6 bases and J by 4 bases, with 9 bases of the junction left unmatched. The V gene's germline CDR1 is MNHEY and CDR2 SMNVEV (reference sequence). The CDR3 extends over 16 amino acids. The DNA for the CDR3 is TGTGCCAGCAGCCGATCCGGGACTAGCGTTTACAATGAGCAGTTCTTC. This gives the protein CASSRSGTSVYNEQFF.

The rearrangement links TRBV5-6 to TRBJ2-3, with 10 bases lining up with TRBD2. After removal of 4 bases from V and 2 bases from J, the junction contained 7 bases not matched to a gene. Germline loops: CDR1 SGHDT, CDR2 YYEEEE. CDR3 size: 16 residues. The CDR3 reads CASSPGAGGYTDTQYF. CDR3 coding DNA: TGTGCCAGCAGCCCGGGAGCGGGAGGGTACACAGATACGCAGTATTTT.

The chain couples TRBV5-5 to TRBJ2-5; no definite D call. The J call could be wrong; TRBJ2-7 is a better fit for the DNA end. Germline V gives CDR1 SGHKS, CDR2 YYEKEE (reference sequence). CDR3 length equals 13 residues. The DNA for the CDR3 is TGTGCCAGCAGCCCCACCCCCTCCTACGAGCAGTACTTC. Translating gives CASSPTPSYEQYF.

This clone was counted a few times. V gene TRBV7-9 combines with J gene TRBJ2-3; D is unclear. Trimming pared 4 bases from V and 3 bases from J, leaving 11 bases between. Germline CDR1 reads SEHNR; CDR2 reads FQNEAQ (reference sequence). The CDR3 extends over 14 amino acids. The CDR3 region is CASSSPGGTDTQYF. In DNA, the CDR3 is TGTGCCAGCAGCTCTCCCGGCGGTACAGATACGCAGTATTTT.

This chain joins TRBV5-1 and TRBJ2-3; D might be TRBD1 (5 bases). The CDR3 spans 15 residues. V dropped 0 bases and J dropped 2 bases, with 10 bases sitting between them. Germline V gene lookup returns CDR1 SGHRS and CDR2 YFSETQ. CDR3 amino acids: CASSLAGPHTDTQYF. CDR3 in DNA: TGCGCCAGCAGCTTGGCAGGGCCGCACACAGATACGCAGTATTTT.

The chain recombines TRBV4-3 with TRBJ2-5; no clear D gene. Germline lookup yields CDR1 LGHNA and CDR2 YSLEER. The CDR3 spans 12 residues. Trimming shortened V by 1 base and J by 5 bases, and 5 bases separated the two germline ends. The CDR3 DNA follows: TGCGCCAGCAGCCAAGCTGGCGAGACCCAGTACTTC. Amino acid sequence: CASSQAGETQYF.